The clone carrying this T cell receptor (beta chain) was recorded once. Its antigen is currently unknown. CDR3 size: 14 residues. V was pared by 0 bases and J by 0 bases, with 3 bases between. Germline assignment: CDR1 SGHNT and CDR2 YENEEA. The data were taken from a study of shared clonotypes between healthy human individuals. Turning to the study itself: Each donor contributed plates that comprised three CD4 naive, three CD4 memory, two CD8 naive and one CD8 memory.

General observations from the study: Generally, naive subsets came out with larger estimated richness than memory subsets. In having few donors, the study represented limited genetic and exposure-history diversity.

Generated by immunoSEQ multiplex PCR, the TCRdb table keeps only in-frame clones and is missing some. Altogether millions of clones are present, about 92% being singletons, with the ten largest covering under 0.15%. This receptor was identified in a man between 18 and 29 years old in good health. The chain couples TRBV11-3 to TRBJ2-1, with unresolved D. The specimen sequenced was naive CD4+ T cells sorted from blood. Noted subset: CD45RA+ positively selected. The CDR3 is CASSLDDSYNEQFF. For the CDR3, the DNA is TGTGCCAGCAGCTTAGATGACTCCTACAATGAGCAGTTCTTC. The full variable domain, completed using reference TRBV11-3 and TRBJ2-1, is EAGVVQSPRYKIIEKKQPVAFWCNPISGHNTLYWYLQNLGQGPELLIRYENEEAVDDSQLPKDRFSAERLKGVDSTLKIQPAELGDSAVYLCASSLDDSYNEQFFGPGTRLTVL.